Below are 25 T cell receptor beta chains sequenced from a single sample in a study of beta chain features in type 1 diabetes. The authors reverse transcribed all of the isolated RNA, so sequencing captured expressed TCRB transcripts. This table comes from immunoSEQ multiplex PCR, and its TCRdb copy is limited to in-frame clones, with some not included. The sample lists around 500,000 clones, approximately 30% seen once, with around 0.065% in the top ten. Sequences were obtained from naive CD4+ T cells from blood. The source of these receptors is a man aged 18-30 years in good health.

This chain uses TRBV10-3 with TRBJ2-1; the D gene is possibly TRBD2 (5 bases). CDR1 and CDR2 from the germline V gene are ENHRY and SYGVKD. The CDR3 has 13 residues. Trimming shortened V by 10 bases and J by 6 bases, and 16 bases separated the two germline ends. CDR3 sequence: CATTQLVANEQFF. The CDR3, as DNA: TGTGCCACAACGCAACTAGTGGCCAATGAGCAGTTCTTC.

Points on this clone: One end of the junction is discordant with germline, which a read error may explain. The CDR3 spells CASSDSLTSF. In DNA form, the CDR3 reads TGTGCCAGCAGTGACAGCTTGACCAGCTTT. The J gene is TRBJ1-1, the V gene TRBV28; perhaps TRBD1 as D (5 bases). CDR3 size: 10 residues. Looked up from germline, CDR1 is MDHEN and CDR2 is SYDVKM.

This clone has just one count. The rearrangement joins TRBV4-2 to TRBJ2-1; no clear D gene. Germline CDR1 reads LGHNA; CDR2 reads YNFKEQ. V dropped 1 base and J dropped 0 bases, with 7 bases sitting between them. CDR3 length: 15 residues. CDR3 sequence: CASSQARSSYNEQFF. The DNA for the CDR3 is TGTGCCAGCAGCCAAGCCCGGAGCTCCTACAATGAGCAGTTCTTC.

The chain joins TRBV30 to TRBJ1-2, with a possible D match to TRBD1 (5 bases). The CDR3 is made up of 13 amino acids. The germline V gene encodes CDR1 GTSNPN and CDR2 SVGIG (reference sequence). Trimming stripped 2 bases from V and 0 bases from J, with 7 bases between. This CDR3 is CAWSRTSNYGYTF. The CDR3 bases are TGTGCCTGGAGTAGGACATCTAACTATGGCTACACCTTC.

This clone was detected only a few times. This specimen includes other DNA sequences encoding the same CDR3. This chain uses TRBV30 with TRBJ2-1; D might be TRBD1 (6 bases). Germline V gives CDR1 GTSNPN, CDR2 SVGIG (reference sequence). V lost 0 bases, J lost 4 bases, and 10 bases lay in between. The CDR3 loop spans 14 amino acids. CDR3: CAWSVRQGYNEQFF. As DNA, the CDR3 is TGTGCCTGGAGTGTACGTCAGGGGTACAATGAGCAGTTCTTC.

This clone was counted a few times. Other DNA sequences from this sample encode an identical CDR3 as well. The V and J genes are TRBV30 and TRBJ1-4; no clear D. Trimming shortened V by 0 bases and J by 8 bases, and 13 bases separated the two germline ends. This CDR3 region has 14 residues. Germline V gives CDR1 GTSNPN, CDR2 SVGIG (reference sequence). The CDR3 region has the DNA TGTGCCTGGAGTGTACGGCGGGTTGGGGAAAAACTGTTTTTT. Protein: CAWSVRRVGEKLFF.

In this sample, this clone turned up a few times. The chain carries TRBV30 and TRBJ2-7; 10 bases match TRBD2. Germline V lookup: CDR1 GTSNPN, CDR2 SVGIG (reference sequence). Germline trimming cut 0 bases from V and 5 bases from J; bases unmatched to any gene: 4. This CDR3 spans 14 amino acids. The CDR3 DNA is TGTGCCTGGAGTGTCGGTAGCGGGAGGCACGAGCAGTACTTC. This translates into CAWSVGSGRHEQYF.

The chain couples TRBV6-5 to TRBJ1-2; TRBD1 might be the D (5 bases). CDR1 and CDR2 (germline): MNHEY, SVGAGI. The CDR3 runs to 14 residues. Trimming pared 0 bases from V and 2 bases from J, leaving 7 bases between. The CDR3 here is CASSYSRTNYGYTF. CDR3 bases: TGTGCCAGCAGTTACTCTAGGACAAACTATGGCTACACCTTC.

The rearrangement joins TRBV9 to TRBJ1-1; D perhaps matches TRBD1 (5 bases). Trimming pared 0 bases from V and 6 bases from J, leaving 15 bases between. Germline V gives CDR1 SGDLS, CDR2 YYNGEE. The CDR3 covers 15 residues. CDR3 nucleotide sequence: TGTGCCAGCAGCGTAGCCGGCAGGGAAGAATCTGAAGCTTTCTTT. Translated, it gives CASSVAGREESEAFF.

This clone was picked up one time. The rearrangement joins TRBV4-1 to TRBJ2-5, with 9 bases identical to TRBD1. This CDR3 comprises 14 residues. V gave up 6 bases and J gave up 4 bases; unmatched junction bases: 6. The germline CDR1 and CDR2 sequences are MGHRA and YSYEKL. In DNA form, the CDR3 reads TGCGCCAGCAGTCGAGAGGACAGGGGAGAGACCCAGTACTTC. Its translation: CASSREDRGETQYF.

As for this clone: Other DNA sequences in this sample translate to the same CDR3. Here the CDR3 DNA reads TGTGCCTGGAGTCTCCAGGGGAATCAGCCCCAGCATTTT. Its translation: CAWSLQGNQPQHF. The chain has TRBV30 and TRBJ1-5; D might be TRBD1 (6 bases). The CDR3 totals 13 residues. The V gene's germline CDR1 is GTSNPN and CDR2 SVGIG (reference sequence). V dropped 2 bases and J dropped 4 bases, with 9 bases sitting between them.

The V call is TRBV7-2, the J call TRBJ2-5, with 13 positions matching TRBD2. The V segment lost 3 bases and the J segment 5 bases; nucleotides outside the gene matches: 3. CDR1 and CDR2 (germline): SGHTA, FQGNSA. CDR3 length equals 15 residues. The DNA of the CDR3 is TGTGCCAGCAGCTTGGGACTAGCGGGAACTGAGACCCAGTACTTC. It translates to CASSLGLAGTETQYF.

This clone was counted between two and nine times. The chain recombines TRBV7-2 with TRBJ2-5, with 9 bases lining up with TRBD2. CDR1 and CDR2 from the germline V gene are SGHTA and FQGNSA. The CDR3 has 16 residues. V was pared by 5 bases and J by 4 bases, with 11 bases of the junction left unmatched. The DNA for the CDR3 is TGTGCCAGCAGCCCGTTGGGACTAGCTGTCGGAGAGACCCAGTACTTC. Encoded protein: CASSPLGLAVGETQYF.

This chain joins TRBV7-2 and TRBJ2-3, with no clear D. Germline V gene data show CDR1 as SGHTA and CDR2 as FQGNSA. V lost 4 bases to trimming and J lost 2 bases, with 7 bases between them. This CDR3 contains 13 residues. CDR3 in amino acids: CASSSPLTDTQYF. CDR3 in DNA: TGTGCCAGCAGCTCGCCTCTCACAGATACGCAGTATTTT.

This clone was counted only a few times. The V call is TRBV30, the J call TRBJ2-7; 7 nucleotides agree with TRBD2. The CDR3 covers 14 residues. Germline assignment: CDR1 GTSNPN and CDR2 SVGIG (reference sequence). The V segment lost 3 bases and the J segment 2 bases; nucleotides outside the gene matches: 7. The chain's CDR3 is CAWRRLAVAYEQYF. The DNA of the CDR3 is TGTGCCTGGAGGAGGCTAGCGGTAGCCTACGAGCAGTACTTC.

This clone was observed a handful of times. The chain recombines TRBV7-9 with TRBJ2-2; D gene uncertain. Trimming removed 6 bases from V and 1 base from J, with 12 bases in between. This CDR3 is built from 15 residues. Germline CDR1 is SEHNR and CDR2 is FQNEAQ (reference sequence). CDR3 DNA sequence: TGTGCCAGCAGTTCTAGGATGGGGAACACCGGGGAGCTGTTTTTT. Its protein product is CASSSRMGNTGELFF.

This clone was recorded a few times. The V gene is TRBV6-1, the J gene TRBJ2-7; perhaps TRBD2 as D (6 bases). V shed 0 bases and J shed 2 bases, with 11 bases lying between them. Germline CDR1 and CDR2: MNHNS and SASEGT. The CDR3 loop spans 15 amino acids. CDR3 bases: TGTGCCAGCAGTGAAGCGTACGGGAGTACCTACGAGCAGTACTTC. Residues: CASSEAYGSTYEQYF.

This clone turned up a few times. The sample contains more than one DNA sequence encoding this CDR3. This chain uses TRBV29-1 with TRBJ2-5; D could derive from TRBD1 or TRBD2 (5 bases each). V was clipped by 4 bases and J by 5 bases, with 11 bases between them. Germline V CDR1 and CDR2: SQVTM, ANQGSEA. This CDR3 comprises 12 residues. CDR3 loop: CSVVGASETQYF. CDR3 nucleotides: TGCAGCGTTGTCGGGGCCTCGGAGACCCAGTACTTC.

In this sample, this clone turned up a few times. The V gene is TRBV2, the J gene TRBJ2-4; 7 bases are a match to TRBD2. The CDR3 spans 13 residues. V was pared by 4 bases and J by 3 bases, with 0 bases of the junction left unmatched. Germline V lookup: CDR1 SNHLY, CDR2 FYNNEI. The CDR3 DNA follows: TGTGCCAGCAGTGCTAGCGGCAAAAACATTCAGTACTTC. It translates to CASSASGKNIQYF.

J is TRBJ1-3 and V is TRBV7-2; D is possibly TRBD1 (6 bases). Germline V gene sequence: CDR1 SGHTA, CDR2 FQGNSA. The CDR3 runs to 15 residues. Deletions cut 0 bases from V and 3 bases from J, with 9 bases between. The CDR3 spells CASSLAQGNGNTIYF. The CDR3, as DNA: TGTGCCAGCAGCTTAGCACAGGGAAATGGAAACACCATATATTTT.

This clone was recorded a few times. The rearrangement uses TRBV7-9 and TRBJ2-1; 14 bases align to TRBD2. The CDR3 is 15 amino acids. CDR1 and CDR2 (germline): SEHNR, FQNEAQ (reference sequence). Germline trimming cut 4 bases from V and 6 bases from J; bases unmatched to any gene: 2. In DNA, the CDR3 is TGTGCCAGCAGCTGGACTAGCGGGAGGTCCAATGAGCAGTTCTTC. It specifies CASSWTSGRSNEQFF.

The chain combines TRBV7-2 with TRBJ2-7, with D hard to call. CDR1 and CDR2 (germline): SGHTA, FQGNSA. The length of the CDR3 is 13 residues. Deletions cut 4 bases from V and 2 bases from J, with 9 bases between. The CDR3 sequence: CASSSTTTYEQYF. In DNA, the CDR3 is TGTGCCAGCAGCTCGACAACTACCTACGAGCAGTACTTC.

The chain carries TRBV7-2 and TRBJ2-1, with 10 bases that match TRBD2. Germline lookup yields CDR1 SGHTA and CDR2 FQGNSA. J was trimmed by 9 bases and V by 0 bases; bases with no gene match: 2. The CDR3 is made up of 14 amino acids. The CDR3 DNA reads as TGTGCCAGCAGCTTAGCCCTAGCGGGAGTTGAGCAGTTCTTC. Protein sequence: CASSLALAGVEQFF.

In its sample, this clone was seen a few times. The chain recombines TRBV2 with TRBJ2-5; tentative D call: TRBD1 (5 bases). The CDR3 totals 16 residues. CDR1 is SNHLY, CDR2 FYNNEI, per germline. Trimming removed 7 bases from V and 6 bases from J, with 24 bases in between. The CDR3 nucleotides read TGTGCCAGCACCGAAGGATCAGGGTCAGGGATAAAGACCCAGTACTTC. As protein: CASTEGSGSGIKTQYF.

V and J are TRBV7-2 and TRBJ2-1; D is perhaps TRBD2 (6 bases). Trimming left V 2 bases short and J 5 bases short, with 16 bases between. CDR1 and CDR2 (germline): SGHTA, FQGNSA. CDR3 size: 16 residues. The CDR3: CASSLQSGLTHNEQFF. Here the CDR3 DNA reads TGTGCCAGCAGCTTACAGTCGGGACTTACACACAATGAGCAGTTCTTC.